This is a list of T cell receptor beta chains from one sample in a study of shared T cell receptors in the human thymus. Generated by immunoSEQ multiplex PCR, the TCRdb table keeps only in-frame clones and is missing some. The sample lists hundreds of thousands of clones; more than 75% were seen once. This sample also appeared in a second study, on human thymus T cells.

Sequencing was performed on thymocytes. The receptor source for this set is a boy in the first two years of life with a congenital heart defect. Each CDR3 is given with its conserved first and last residue. The D gene is left open where the match is weak. Clone size appears in some rows only: once, few, many, or a class for an expanded clone.

>-|TRBJ2-3|-|TRBV18
TGTGCCAGCTCACCAATAAGGGGTCCCTGGGATACGCAGTATTTT
CASSPIRGPWDTQYF
>-|TRBJ1-2|-|TRBV5-4
TGTGCCAGCAGCTTGTACTACAGGGACTATGGCTACACCTTC
CASSLYYRDYGYTF
>TRBD2|TRBJ2-3|-|TRBV13
TGTGCCAGCAGCGCCCGGGGTGGCGGGGGGTCGACAGATACGCAGTATTTT
CASSARGGGGSTDTQYF
>-|TRBJ2-1|-|TRBV28
TGTGCCAGCACCCGACTAGTAAATTACAATGAGCAGTTCTTC
CASTRLVNYNEQFF
>-|TRBJ2-3|-|TRBV13
TGTGCCAGCAGCTTAGGCGGTGTATGGCTAGCAGATACGCAGTATTTT
CASSLGGVWLADTQYF
>-|TRBJ2-5|-|TRBV5-4
TGTGCCAGCAGCGGCGGGACAGAGAGACAAGAGACCCAGTACTTC
CASSGGTERQETQYF
>-|TRBJ1-5|-|TRBV28
TGTGCCAGCAGTTTTAAATACAGGAAGAATCAGCCCCAGCATTTT
CASSFKYRKNQPQHF
>-|TRBJ1-1|-|TRBV5-1
TGCGCCAGCAGCCCTGGACTGAAGGTGACTGAAGCTTTCTTT
CASSPGLKVTEAFF
>-|TRBJ1-2|-|TRBV20-1
TGCAGTGCAAACAACATCTATGGCTACACCTTC
CSANNIYGYTF
>-|TRBJ2-7|-|TRBV6-6
TGTGCCAGCAGTTACTCGGCTCCGGGACAATACGAGCAGTACTTC
CASSYSAPGQYEQYF
>-|TRBJ2-3|-|TRBV4-1
TGCGCCAGCAGCCAAGACTCAGGGGCCCACACAGATACGCAGTATTTT
CASSQDSGAHTDTQYF
>-|TRBJ1-1|-|TRBV27
TGTGCCAGCACGGGGGACGGTACTGAAGCTTTCTTT
CASTGDGTEAFF
>-|TRBJ2-7|-|TRBV5-4
TGTGCCAGCAGCTTTCGGGGACGCAAGCTAGCGCCGGCCTACGAGCAGTACTTC
CASSFRGRKLAPAYEQYF
>TRBD2|TRBJ2-1|-|TRBV6-6
TGTGCCAGCAGATCACTAGCGGGATTGAATGAGCAGTTCTTC
CASRSLAGLNEQFF
>-|TRBJ2-7|-|TRBV6-5
TGTGCCAGCAGGTACGAGATGATGATAGCCCACGAGCAGTACTTC
CASRYEMMIAHEQYF
>-|TRBJ2-5|-|TRBV7-2
TGTGCCAGCAGCGGCAACAGGGAAGGGGAGACCCAGTACTTC
CASSGNREGETQYF
>TRBD1|TRBJ1-5|few|TRBV4-1
TGCGCCAGCAGCCAAGGTTGGGACAGGGTTGGCAATCAGCCCCAGCATTTT
CASSQGWDRVGNQPQHF